The rows below give T cell receptor beta chains drawn from one sample of a study of Graves' ophthalmopathy and Graves' hyperthyroidism. TCRdb reanalysed the multiplex PCR reads using MiXCR and keeps one entry per CDR3 protein. The sample includes about 220,000 distinct CDR3 sequences, 20% to 25% of them seen just once. The specimen sequenced was peripheral blood. The receptor source for this set is a woman aged 45 to 65 with Graves' ophthalmopathy. Both conserved end residues are part of each CDR3. D genes are given only for firm matches. Some rows mark clone size as missing; the rest say once, few, many or name a class of expanded clone.

clone size,J gene,D gene,V gene,CDR3 DNA,CDR3 protein
many,TRBJ2-5,-,TRBV6-1,TGTGCCAGCAGTGCCCTCGAGACCCAGTACTTC,CASSALETQYF
many,TRBJ2-5,-,TRBV20-1,TGCAGTGCTCAGGACAGCCAGACCCAGTACTTC,CSAQDSQTQYF
few,TRBJ2-2,-,TRBV9,TGTGCCAGCAGCGTTACTCTAGGGTTCCCCGCGGCCGGGGAGCTGTTTTTT,CASSVTLGFPAAGELFF
-,TRBJ2-5,TRBD2,TRBV6-1,TGTGCCAGCAAGCCGGCGGGGGTGGGAGAGACCCAGTACTTC,CASKPAGVGETQYF
-,TRBJ2-5,TRBD2,TRBV12-3/TRBV12-4,TGTGCCAGCAGTCGAAATAGCGGGCCGAAGGCAGAGACCCAGTACTTC,CASSRNSGPKAETQYF
many,TRBJ1-1,-,TRBV5-6,TGTGCCAGCAGCTTGCTAATGGCAGAAGCTTTCTTT,CASSLLMAEAFF
many,TRBJ2-2,TRBD1,TRBV10-3,TGTGCCAACGGACAGGGGGGCACCGGGGAGCTGTTTTTT,CANGQGGTGELFF
many,TRBJ2-6,TRBD1,TRBV28,TGTGCCAGCAGTTTATGGGGGACAGGGGGTTCCTCTGGGGCCAACGTCCTGACTTTC,CASSLWGTGGSSGANVLTF
many,TRBJ2-6,TRBD1,TRBV28,TGTGCCAGCAGTTTTCGTAAGATCAGGGGGCTTCTCTCTGGGGCCAACGTCCTGACTTTC,CASSFRKIRGLLSGANVLTF
many,TRBJ2-7,-,TRBV15,TGTGCCACCAGCAGACCCGACGGGAACTACGAGCAGTACTTC,CATSRPDGNYEQYF
many,TRBJ1-5,-,TRBV15,TGTGCCACCAGCACCCTTGGGCCCAATCAGCCCCAGCATTTT,CATSTLGPNQPQHF
-,TRBJ1-6,TRBD1,TRBV18,TGTGCCAGCTCACCGTCCGGGACAGGGGGTAATTCACCCCTCCACTTT,CASSPSGTGGNSPLHF
many,TRBJ2-2,-,TRBV24-1,TGTGCCACTTCTCACACCACCGGGGAGCTGTTTTTT,CATSHTTGELFF
-,TRBJ1-2,-,TRBV12-3/TRBV12-4,TGTGCCAGCAGCCCACAGAGTAACTATGGCTACACCTTC,CASSPQSNYGYTF
-,TRBJ2-7,-,TRBV12-5,TGTGCTAGTGGTCCCCCAGGAGGGGACTTCCAACATTCCTACGAGCAGTACTTC,CASGPPGGDFQHSYEQYF
many,TRBJ2-5,-,TRBV18,TGTGCCAGCTCACCAGCGGGACAACAAGAGACCCAGTACTTC,CASSPAGQQETQYF
many,TRBJ1-5,-,TRBV30,TGTGCCTACGCGGCCACCACAAGCAATCAGCCCCAGCATTTT,CAYAATTSNQPQHF
few,TRBJ2-2,TRBD2,TRBV5-1,TGCGCCAGCAGCTCCCCCAGGGTAGCGGGATACACCGGGGAGCTGTTTTTT,CASSSPRVAGYTGELFF
few,TRBJ2-5,-,TRBV14,TGTGCCAGCAGCCAAACGGGACGACTGATGGAGACCCAGTACTTC,CASSQTGRLMETQYF
many,TRBJ2-7,TRBD2,TRBV2,TGTGCCAGCAGTGTGGGGAGGGCCTACGAGCAGTACTTC,CASSVGRAYEQYF
many,TRBJ2-4,-,TRBV12-3/TRBV12-4,TGTGCCAGCAGTTTCCCGGGAGTCGCAGCCAAAAACATTCAGTACTTC,CASSFPGVAAKNIQYF
many,TRBJ2-7,TRBD1,TRBV6-5,TGTGCCAGCAGTTACCCCTCCTGGACAGGGAAGGAAGAGCAGTACTTC,CASSYPSWTGKEEQYF
-,TRBJ2-5,-,TRBV7-2,TGTGCCAGCAGCTTAGTGTGGCACCAAGAGACCCAGTACTTC,CASSLVWHQETQYF
many,TRBJ1-1,-,TRBV5-6,TGTGCCAGCAGCTTCTCAGGAACCCTGGCGAACACTCAAGCTTTCTTT,CASSFSGTLANTQAFF
many,TRBJ1-1,TRBD1,TRBV29-1,TGCAGCGTTGAAGGGATCAGGGGGAGAGCTTTCTTT,CSVEGIRGRAFF
many,TRBJ1-1,-,TRBV19,TGTGCCAGTCCTGGGGGCACTGAAGCTTTCTTT,CASPGGTEAFF
-,TRBJ2-5,-,TRBV30,TGTGCCTGGAGTGACCCGGGACCAAACTTGGAAGAGACCCAGTACTTC,CAWSDPGPNLEETQYF
many,TRBJ2-5,TRBD2,TRBV2,TGTGCCAGCAGGGTACTAGCGGGAGGGTACCAAGAGACCCAGTACTTC,CASRVLAGGYQETQYF
-,TRBJ2-2,TRBD2,TRBV6-2/TRBV6-3,TGTGCCAGCAGCCCGGGACTAGCGGGGGGGCATCTTGAGATCGGGGAGCTGTTTTTT,CASSPGLAGGHLEIGELFF
many,TRBJ2-7,-,TRBV30,TGTGCCTGGAGTGTACCCCATGGGCAGTACTTC,CAWSVPHGQYF
-,TRBJ2-7,TRBD2,TRBV18,TGTGCCAGCTCACCCCGGAGCGGGAGCTCCTACGAGCAGTACTTC,CASSPRSGSSYEQYF
-,TRBJ2-3,TRBD2,TRBV2,TGTGCCAGCAGTGAAGAGGGGGCTAGCGGGGGGCCCGAGACGCAGTATTTT,CASSEEGASGGPETQYF
many,TRBJ1-5,-,TRBV9,TGTGCCAGCAGCGTAGATGGGCGGGGCAGCAATCAGCCCCAGCATTTT,CASSVDGRGSNQPQHF
many,TRBJ1-5,-,TRBV12-3/TRBV12-4,TGTGCCAGCAGTCACGTGGAACAGGGAACCCATCAGCCCCAGCATTTT,CASSHVEQGTHQPQHF
few,TRBJ2-5,TRBD1,TRBV4-1,TGCGCCAGCAGCGCACAGGGGGCGGGAGAGACCCAGTACTTC,CASSAQGAGETQYF
-,TRBJ2-7,-,TRBV10-2,TGCGCCAGCGGTAAGGCCGAGCAGTACTTC,CASGKAEQYF
many,TRBJ2-1,TRBD2,TRBV2,TGTGCCAGCAGTGAGACTAGCGGGAGGCAGAGTGAGCAGTTCTTC,CASSETSGRQSEQFF
many,TRBJ2-7,TRBD1,TRBV30,TGTGCCTGGAGTAGGGGGCTCTACGAGCAGTACTTC,CAWSRGLYEQYF
many,TRBJ2-7,-,TRBV25-1,TGTGCCAGCAGTGCTTCAGATTACTCCTACGAGCAGTACTTC,CASSASDYSYEQYF
-,TRBJ2-5,-,TRBV11-2,TGTGCCAGCAGCTTATTAGCACAGGTTATTCAGTACTTC,CASSLLAQVIQYF
-,TRBJ1-1,-,TRBV6-5,TGTGCCAGCAGTTTCAGGGCCTTCGGGATGAACACTGAAGCTTTCTTT,CASSFRAFGMNTEAFF
few,TRBJ1-5,-,TRBV24-1,TGTGCCACCAGTGATTTGCTGAGTGGTGGCAGCACTTATGACAATCAGCCCCAGCATTTT,CATSDLLSGGSTYDNQPQHF
many,TRBJ2-5,-,TRBV2,TGTGCCAGCAGTGAAGGGCGGTACCAAGAGACCCAGTACTTC,CASSEGRYQETQYF
few,TRBJ2-7,TRBD2,TRBV6-1,TGTGCCAGCAGAACACTGGGACTAGCGGGATTAAAGAACGAGCAGTACTTC,CASRTLGLAGLKNEQYF